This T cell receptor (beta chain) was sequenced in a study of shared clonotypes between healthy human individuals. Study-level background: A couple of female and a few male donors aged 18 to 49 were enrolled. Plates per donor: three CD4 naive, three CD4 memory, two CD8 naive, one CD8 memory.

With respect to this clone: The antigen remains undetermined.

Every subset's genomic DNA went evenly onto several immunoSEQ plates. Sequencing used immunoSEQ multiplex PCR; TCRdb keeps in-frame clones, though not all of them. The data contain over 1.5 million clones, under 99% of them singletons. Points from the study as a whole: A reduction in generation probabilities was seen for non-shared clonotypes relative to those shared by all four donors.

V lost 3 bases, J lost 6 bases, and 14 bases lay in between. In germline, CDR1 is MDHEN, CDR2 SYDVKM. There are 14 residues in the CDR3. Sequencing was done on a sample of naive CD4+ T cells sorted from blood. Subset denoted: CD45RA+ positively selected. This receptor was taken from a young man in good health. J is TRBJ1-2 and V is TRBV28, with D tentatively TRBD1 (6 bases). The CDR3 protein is CASSFGGALDGYTF. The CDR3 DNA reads TGTGCCAGCAGTTTTGGGGGGGCGCTGGATGGCTACACCTTC.